The 29 T cell receptor beta chains presented below share a single source sample, sequenced in a study of blood T cell repertoires in COVID-19. Measured with immunoSEQ multiplex PCR; TCRdb has only the in-frame clones, and not every one. The data show 100,000 or so clones, about 76% seen once. The material sequenced was peripheral blood. These receptors were taken from a human donor in a cohort sampled during active COVID-19.

J is TRBJ1-5 and V is TRBV3-1 (or the pseudogene TRBV3-2); D is unclear. V was shortened by 0 bases and J by 2 bases, with 5 bases between the two germline ends. This CDR3 has 14 residues. Germline V CDR1 and CDR2: LGHDT, YNNKEL (reference sequence). The DNA for the CDR3 is TGTGCCAGCAGCCAAGATTTCGGCAATCAGCCCCAGCATTTT. Protein sequence: CASSQDFGNQPQHF.

The genes are TRBV19 and TRBJ2-2, with D perhaps matching TRBD2 (5 bases). Per the germline V gene, CDR1 is LNHDA and CDR2 is SQIVND (reference sequence). Between the trimmed V and J ends, which lost 7 bases and 6 bases, there was a span of 12 bases. There are 13 residues in the CDR3. The CDR3 sequence: CASKRGGAGELFF. Here the CDR3 DNA reads TGTGCCAGTAAACGGGGTGGGGCCGGGGAGCTGTTTTTT. The full variable domain, completed using reference TRBV19 and TRBJ2-2, is DGGITQSPKYLFRKEGQNVTLSCEQNLNHDAMYWYRQDPGQGLRLIYYSQIVNDFQKGDIAEGYSVSREKKESFPLTVTSAQKNPTAFYLCASKRGGAGELFFGEGSRLTVL.

V and J are TRBV3-1 (or the pseudogene TRBV3-2) and TRBJ1-3; 10 positions agree with TRBD1. The CDR3 runs to 16 residues. With 2 bases clipped from V and 2 bases from J, the junction kept 3 bases outside the gene matches. The germline V gene has CDR1 LGHDT and CDR2 YNNKEL (reference sequence). CDR3 DNA: TGTGCCAGCAGCCAAACGGGGACAGGGGCTGGAAACACCATATATTTT. Translation: CASSQTGTGAGNTIYF.

The chain has TRBV6-5 and TRBJ2-5, with TRBD2 as a possible D gene (6 bases). V dropped 8 bases and J dropped 4 bases, with 11 bases sitting between them. The germline CDR1 and CDR2 sequences are MNHEY and SVGAGI. This CDR3 has 12 residues. The CDR3 DNA sequence: TGTGCCAGCTCGGGGGTGGGAGAGACCCAGTACTTC. Encoded protein: CASSGVGETQYF.

V is TRBV5-1 and J is TRBJ2-7; 11 nucleotides line up with TRBD2. Looked up from germline, CDR1 is SGHRS and CDR2 is YFSETQ. CDR3 size: 14 residues. Trimming removed 3 bases from V and 3 bases from J; junction bases left unmatched: 2. This CDR3 is CASSWGTSGYEQYF. The CDR3 nucleotides are TGCGCCAGCAGCTGGGGGACTAGCGGCTACGAGCAGTACTTC.

CDR3 sequence reads: CASSEFRPAEKLFF. The CDR3 nucleotides are TGTGCCAGCAGTGAATTCAGGCCAGCCGAAAAACTGTTTTTT. The chain uses TRBV25-1 and TRBJ1-4; no definite D call. This CDR3 has 14 residues. The V end was cut by 1 base, the J end by 8 bases, with 11 bases between. From germline, CDR1 is MGHDK and CDR2 SYGVNS.

The chain joins TRBV18 to TRBJ2-3; maybe TRBD1 (5 bases). Trimming took off 3 bases at V and 6 bases at J, with 19 bases between the two ends. The germline V gene encodes CDR1 KGHSH and CDR2 LQKENI. The CDR3 sequence is 16 residues long. CDR3 loop: CASSPPARQGVDTQYF. In nucleotides, the CDR3 is TGTGCCAGCTCACCCCCGGCCCGGCAAGGGGTTGATACGCAGTATTTT.

V gene TRBV6-1 combines with J gene TRBJ1-2; possibly TRBD1 for D (6 bases). V lost 0 bases, J lost 8 bases, and 19 bases lay in between. In germline, CDR1 is MNHNS, CDR2 SASEGT. This CDR3 comprises 16 residues. CDR3 protein: CASSEAMATGFGGYTF. The CDR3 DNA follows: TGTGCCAGCAGTGAAGCCATGGCAACAGGGTTTGGCGGCTACACCTTC.

This rearrangement joins TRBV5-6 to TRBJ2-2, with D possibly TRBD1 on 5 matching bases. Germline CDR1 reads SGHDT; CDR2 reads YYEEEE. The CDR3 is 16 amino acids. Trimming removed 2 bases at V and 5 bases at J, with 16 bases between. The CDR3 loop reads CASSFARTQGTGELFF. The CDR3 DNA follows: TGTGCCAGCAGCTTCGCCCGGACCCAGGGTACCGGGGAGCTGTTTTTT.

This sequence joins TRBV30 and TRBJ2-2; no firm D call. V was pared by 0 bases and J by 5 bases, with 7 bases between. This CDR3 spans 13 amino acids. The germline V gene has CDR1 GTSNPN and CDR2 SVGIG (reference sequence). The CDR3 DNA reads TGTGCCTGGAGTGTATCCGGGACCGGGGAGCTGTTTTTT. Translation: CAWSVSGTGELFF.

The rearrangement joins TRBV3-1 (or the pseudogene TRBV3-2) to TRBJ2-5, with D tentatively TRBD2 (6 bases). The CDR3 extends over 15 amino acids. Trimming took off 0 bases at V and 3 bases at J, with 11 bases between the two ends. CDR1 and CDR2 (germline): LGHDT, YNNKEL (reference sequence). The CDR3 DNA reads as TGTGCCAGCAGCCAAGATGCGGGAATCGAAGAGACCCAGTACTTC. Translation gives CASSQDAGIEETQYF.

CDR3 in DNA: TGTGCCAGCAGCTCATACTCTAGCACAGATACGCAGTATTTT. As protein: CASSSYSSTDTQYF. This chain links TRBV7-3 with TRBJ2-3; D is ambiguous. CDR1 is SGHTA, CDR2 FQGTGA, per germline. Trimming took 4 bases from V and 0 from J, leaving 8 bases between them. This CDR3 region has 14 residues.

The chain employs TRBV19 and TRBJ2-3; 8 nucleotides agree with TRBD1. CDR3 length: 17 amino acids. The germline gives CDR1 LNHDA, CDR2 SQIVND (reference sequence). V dropped 8 bases and J dropped 1; count of bases not matched to a gene: 14. The CDR3: CASWSSGGPDRTDTQYF. DNA for the CDR3: TGTGCCAGTTGGAGCTCAGGGGGCCCCGACCGCACAGATACGCAGTATTTT.

V and J are TRBV12-3 or TRBV12-4 and TRBJ2-7; D not certain. This CDR3 comprises 13 residues. The V end was cut by 0 bases, the J end by 2 bases, with 5 bases between. For the CDR3, the DNA is TGTGCCAGCAGTTTAGCCGGTACCTACGAGCAGTACTTC. Protein product: CASSLAGTYEQYF.

The chain joins TRBV19 to TRBJ2-1; tentative D call: TRBD2 (5 bases). CDR3 length: 14 amino acids. Germline CDR1 and CDR2: LNHDA and SQIVND (reference sequence). V shed 9 bases and J shed 4 bases, with 16 bases lying between them. This CDR3 is CASSQDLLYNEQFF. The CDR3 region has the DNA TGTGCCAGCTCCCAGGACTTATTATACAATGAGCAGTTCTTC.

Here the CDR3 DNA reads TGTGCCAGCAGCTTAGGGGCCGGGACTAGCGGTTACGAGCAGTACTTC. Protein sequence: CASSLGAGTSGYEQYF. The chain has TRBV7-2 and TRBJ2-7, with 11 bases that match TRBD2. V lost 1 base, J lost 4 bases, and 6 bases stayed unmatched. Germline CDR1 SGHTA, CDR2 FQGNSA. The CDR3 is made up of 16 amino acids. Full variable domain (outside the CDR3, taken from reference TRBV7-2 and TRBJ2-7): GAGVSQSPSNKVTEKGKDVELRCDPISGHTALYWYRQSLGQGLEFLIYFQGNSAPDKSGLPSDRFSAERTGGSVSTLTIQRTQQEDSAVYLCASSLGAGTSGYEQYFGPGTRLTVT.

This chain joins TRBV24-1 and TRBJ2-1, with 10 nucleotides matching TRBD2. CDR1 is KGHDR and CDR2 is SFDVKD in the germline V gene. CDR3 length: 16 amino acids. The V segment lost 3 bases and the J segment 7 bases; nucleotides outside the gene matches: 8. This CDR3 is CATSDKPGTSVNEQFF. The CDR3 bases are TGTGCCACCAGTGATAAGCCCGGGACTAGCGTTAATGAGCAGTTCTTC.

The chain links TRBV2 to TRBJ2-6; D not certain. The germline V gene has CDR1 SNHLY and CDR2 FYNNEI. The V gene lost 0 bases and the J gene lost 0 bases, with 3 bases spanning the gap. CDR3 length equals 15 residues. CDR3 nucleotides: TGTGCCAGCAGTGAAGCCAGCTCTGGGGCCAACGTCCTGACTTTC. Translated: CASSEASSGANVLTF. Based on the CDR3 plus reference TRBV2 and TRBJ2-6, the full variable domain is EPEVTQTPSHQVTQMGQEVILRCVPISNHLYFYWYRQILGQKVEFLVSFYNNEISEKSEIFDDQFSVERPDGSNFTLKIRSTKLEDSAMYFCASSEASSGANVLTFGAGSRLTVL.

V usage is TRBV19 and J usage is TRBJ1-5; D is perhaps TRBD1 (5 bases). V shed 4 bases and J shed 5 bases, with 24 bases lying between them. The CDR3 runs to 18 residues. Germline V gene sequence: CDR1 LNHDA, CDR2 SQIVND (reference sequence). The CDR3 protein is CASSSPPMWQGIDQPQHF. Written as DNA, the CDR3 is TGTGCCAGTAGTAGTCCCCCCATGTGGCAGGGTATCGATCAGCCCCAGCATTTT. Full variable domain (outside the CDR3, taken from reference TRBV19 and TRBJ1-5): DGGITQSPKYLFRKEGQNVTLSCEQNLNHDAMYWYRQDPGQGLRLIYYSQIVNDFQKGDIAEGYSVSREKKESFPLTVTSAQKNPTAFYLCASSSPPMWQGIDQPQHFGDGTRLSIL.

The J gene is TRBJ2-3, the V gene TRBV5-1; the match to TRBD2 covers 13 bases. Germline CDR1 and CDR2: SGHRS and YFSETQ. This CDR3 comprises 20 residues. Losses at the gene ends were 4 bases for V and 0 bases for J; bases not matched to a gene: 14. CDR3 in amino acids: CASSPGLAGMSPTSTDTQYF. CDR3 nucleotides: TGCGCCAGCAGCCCGGGACTAGCGGGAATGTCCCCCACTAGCACAGATACGCAGTATTTT.

This chain connects TRBV10-3 to TRBJ1-1; 7 bases fit TRBD1. Germline trimming cut 10 bases from V and 0 bases from J; bases unmatched to any gene: 11. The CDR3 is made up of 15 amino acids. In germline, CDR1 is ENHRY, CDR2 SYGVKD. CDR3 protein: CATAERQGMNTEAFF. Here the CDR3 DNA reads TGTGCCACTGCAGAAAGACAGGGCATGAACACTGAAGCTTTCTTT.

CDR3 loop: CAISENRGGNYGYTF. The CDR3 nucleotides are TGTGCCATCAGTGAAAACAGGGGGGGTAACTATGGCTACACCTTC. The chain recombines TRBV10-3 with TRBJ1-2; 8 bases are a match to TRBD1. V shed 3 bases, J shed 1 base, and the junction held 4 bases outside the gene matches. This CDR3 comprises 15 residues. In germline, CDR1 is ENHRY, CDR2 SYGVKD.

This clone was observed a single time. The V gene is TRBV19, the J gene TRBJ1-2; TRBD1 matches 8 bases. The CDR3 has 14 amino acids. Germline V gives CDR1 LNHDA, CDR2 SQIVND (reference sequence). V gave up 3 bases and J gave up 3 bases; unmatched junction bases: 3. CDR3 protein: CASSMAGGHYGYTF. In DNA, the CDR3 is TGTGCCAGTAGTATGGCAGGGGGCCACTATGGCTACACCTTC.

This clone occurred a few times. The chain is built from TRBV2 and TRBJ1-5; D is perhaps TRBD1 (5 bases). V lost 4 bases to trimming and J lost 5 bases, with 18 bases between them. The CDR3 sequence is 16 residues long. Germline V gives CDR1 SNHLY, CDR2 FYNNEI. The CDR3 region is CASSGGVAGGHQPQHF. The CDR3 nucleotides are TGTGCCAGCAGTGGAGGTGTGGCCGGGGGACATCAGCCCCAGCATTTT. Looking up the rest from reference TRBV2 and TRBJ1-5 gives the full variable domain: EPEVTQTPSHQVTQMGQEVILRCVPISNHLYFYWYRQILGQKVEFLVSFYNNEISEKSEIFDDQFSVERPDGSNFTLKIRSTKLEDSAMYFCASSGGVAGGHQPQHFGDGTRLSIL.

The chain combines TRBV7-2 with TRBJ2-5; TRBD2 matches 14 bases. The germline V gene encodes CDR1 SGHTA and CDR2 FQGNSA. V was pared by 4 bases and J by 7 bases, with 11 bases of the junction left unmatched. CDR3 length: 17 residues. CDR3 sequence: CASSSGLAGGLGGTQYF. The CDR3 DNA reads as TGTGCCAGCAGCTCTGGACTAGCGGGAGGCCTAGGCGGGACCCAGTACTTC.

The chain combines TRBV28 with TRBJ2-2; 7 nucleotides match TRBD1. CDR1 MDHEN and CDR2 SYDVKM come from the germline V gene. CDR3 length equals 16 residues. Trimming cost V 7 bases and J 7 bases; bases outside gene matches: 15. The CDR3 spells CASIPTGAGGYGELFF. CDR3 DNA: TGTGCCAGCATCCCCACAGGGGCAGGGGGTTACGGGGAGCTGTTTTTT.

The chain couples TRBV4-1 to TRBJ1-2; TRBD1 matches at 8 bases. V lost 4 bases to trimming and J lost 2 bases; unmatched junction nucleotides: 6. From germline, CDR1 is MGHRA and CDR2 YSYEKL. The CDR3 length is 15 residues. The CDR3 nucleotides are TGCGCCAGCAGCCTAGGGACAGGCGACAACTATGGCTACACCTTC. Translation: CASSLGTGDNYGYTF.

V usage is TRBV7-9 and J usage is TRBJ2-5; weak D call: TRBD2 (6 bases). The CDR3 is made up of 14 amino acids. Trimming took off 3 bases at V and 1 base at J, with 9 bases between the two ends. CDR1 SEHNR and CDR2 FQNEAQ come from the germline V gene (reference sequence). The CDR3 coding sequence is TGTGCCAGCAGCTTGGGGGGAAGCCAAGAGACCCAGTACTTC. Encoded protein: CASSLGGSQETQYF.

As DNA, the CDR3 is TGTGCCAGCAGCTCCGACAGGGTCCCCCAGCATTTT. This encodes CASSSDRVPQHF. This chain joins TRBV7-9 and TRBJ1-5; 7 bases align to TRBD1. The ends lost 4 bases at V and 10 bases at J; junction bases unmatched: 4. The V gene's germline CDR1 is SEHNR and CDR2 FQNEAQ (reference sequence). The CDR3 runs 12 residues.